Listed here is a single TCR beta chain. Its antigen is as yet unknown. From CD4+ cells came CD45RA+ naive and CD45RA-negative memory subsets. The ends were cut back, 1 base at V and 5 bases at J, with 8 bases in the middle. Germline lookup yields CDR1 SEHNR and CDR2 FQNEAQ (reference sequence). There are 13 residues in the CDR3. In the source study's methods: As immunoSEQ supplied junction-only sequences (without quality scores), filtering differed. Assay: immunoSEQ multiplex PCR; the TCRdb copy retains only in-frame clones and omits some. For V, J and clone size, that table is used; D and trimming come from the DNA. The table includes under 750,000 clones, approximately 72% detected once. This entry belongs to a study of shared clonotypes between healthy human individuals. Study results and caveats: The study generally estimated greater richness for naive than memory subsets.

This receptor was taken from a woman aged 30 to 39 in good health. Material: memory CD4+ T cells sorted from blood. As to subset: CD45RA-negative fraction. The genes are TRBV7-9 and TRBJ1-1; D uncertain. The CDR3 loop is CASSLERGTEAFF. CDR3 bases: TGTGCCAGCAGCTTAGAACGAGGAACTGAAGCTTTCTTT.